This is a list of T cell receptor beta chains from one sample in a study of beta chain features in type 1 diabetes. Profiling relied on immunoSEQ multiplex PCR, and the TCRdb table lists in-frame clones only, not all of them. The top ten hold 0.68% of the sample, which has roughly 130,000 clones, 9.2% seen once. The sample comprised central memory CD4+ T cells from blood. Receptors were obtained from a man aged 18 to 29 in good health. The CDR3 runs from the conserved cysteine through the conserved F or W. D genes are given only for firm matches. Where a row states a size, it is once, few, many or the class of an expanded clone; other rows omit it.

V: TRBV30
size: few
J: TRBJ2-3
length: 16
D: TRBD2
DNA: TGTGCCCGGGGGGGAAGGACTACGGGAAACACAGATACGCAGTATTTT
CDR3: CARGGRTTGNTDTQYF

V: TRBV4-2
size: few
J: TRBJ1-5
length: 16
D: -
DNA: TGTGCCAGCAGCCAAGACACAGCAGGGAATTGGGAGCCCCAGCATTTT
CDR3: CASSQDTAGNWEPQHF

V: TRBV9
size: few
J: TRBJ2-5
length: 17
D: TRBD2
DNA: TGTGCCAGCAGCGCAGGGACTAGCGGGGGGGTCCAAGAGACCCAGTACTTC
CDR3: CASSAGTSGGVQETQYF

V: TRBV6-5
size: few
J: TRBJ1-3
length: 14
D: -
DNA: TGTGCCAGCAGCACCAGGGGCTCTGGAAACACCATATATTTT
CDR3: CASSTRGSGNTIYF

V: TRBV6-5
size: -
J: TRBJ2-7
length: 16
D: TRBD1
DNA: TGTGCCAGCAGTTACTCCTCCTCCGGGACAGGGAACGAGCAGTACTTC
CDR3: CASSYSSSGTGNEQYF

V: TRBV7-9
size: few
J: TRBJ2-7
length: 14
D: -
DNA: TGTGCCAGCAGCTTAGCGGGCAGACCCTACGAGCAGTACTTC
CDR3: CASSLAGRPYEQYF

V: TRBV15
size: many
J: TRBJ1-2
length: 16
D: TRBD1
DNA: TGTGCCACCAGCAGAGGAGACGGACAGGGGAACTATGGCTACACCTTC
CDR3: CATSRGDGQGNYGYTF

V: TRBV7-8
size: -
J: TRBJ2-7
length: 16
D: TRBD1
DNA: TGTGCCAGCAGCTCCCTGGACAGGTTTGGGAACTACGAGCAGTACTTC
CDR3: CASSSLDRFGNYEQYF

V: TRBV5-1
size: -
J: TRBJ2-2
length: 15
D: TRBD2
DNA: TGCGCCAGCAGCGCGACTACGGGGGGCACCGGGGAGCTGTTTTTT
CDR3: CASSATTGGTGELFF

V: TRBV23-1
size: many
J: TRBJ1-1
length: 16
D: TRBD1
DNA: TGCGCCAGCAGTCAATCCGGGACAGGAGGGAGCACTGAAGCTTTCTTT
CDR3: CASSQSGTGGSTEAFF

V: TRBV7-9
size: many
J: TRBJ2-7
length: 12
D: -
DNA: TGTGCCAGCAGCCCAAACGGTTACGAGCAGTACTTC
CDR3: CASSPNGYEQYF

V: TRBV9
size: few
J: TRBJ2-5
length: 17
D: TRBD1
DNA: TGTGCCAGCAGCGTAGCTACAGGACAGGGGGCAATAGAGACCCAGTACTTC
CDR3: CASSVATGQGAIETQYF

V: TRBV4-3
size: few
J: TRBJ2-3
length: 18
D: TRBD1
DNA: TGCGCCAGCAGCCAAGATCTCGCTCGGGACAGCCGCACAGATACGCAGTATTTT
CDR3: CASSQDLARDSRTDTQYF

V: TRBV7-2
size: few
J: TRBJ2-7
length: 17
D: TRBD2
DNA: TGTGCCAGCAGCTTAGATTGGCTAGCGGGGGTAAGATACGAGCAGTACTTC
CDR3: CASSLDWLAGVRYEQYF

V: TRBV5-4
size: few
J: TRBJ2-3
length: 15
D: -
DNA: TGTGCCAGCAGTGTAGATCAACGTAGCACAGATACGCAGTATTTT
CDR3: CASSVDQRSTDTQYF

V: TRBV6-5
size: -
J: TRBJ2-7
length: 14
D: -
DNA: TGTGCCAGCAGTTACCGACAGTCCCCAGGCGGGGAGTACTTC
CDR3: CASSYRQSPGGEYF

V: TRBV28
size: -
J: TRBJ2-7
length: 15
D: TRBD1
DNA: TGTGCCAGCAGTTTCGGAACAGGGGAGTCCTACGAGCAGTACTTC
CDR3: CASSFGTGESYEQYF

V: TRBV5-4
size: -
J: TRBJ2-5
length: 14
D: TRBD1
DNA: TGTGCCAGCAGCCCACAGGGGTCCTGGGAGACCCAGTACTTC
CDR3: CASSPQGSWETQYF

V: TRBV13
size: few
J: TRBJ2-7
length: 14
D: -
DNA: TGTGCCAGCAGAGGGGCAGGCCAAACCTACGAGCAGTACTTC
CDR3: CASRGAGQTYEQYF

V: TRBV6-5
size: -
J: TRBJ1-6
length: 15
D: -
DNA: TGTGCCAGCAGTTACTCTGGCAGGGGTGGTTCACCCCTCCACTTT
CDR3: CASSYSGRGGSPLHF

V: TRBV6-5
size: few
J: TRBJ1-1
length: 13
D: -
DNA: TGTGCCAGCAGTTACCAACGGGGGACTGAAGCTTTCTTT
CDR3: CASSYQRGTEAFF

V: TRBV10-3
size: -
J: TRBJ2-2
length: 13
D: -
DNA: TGTGCCAGCCACCCACGGGGAACCGGGGAGCTGTTTTTT
CDR3: CASHPRGTGELFF